This entry lists 22 T cell receptor beta chains sequenced from one sample in a study of T cell repertoires in cytomegalovirus infection. TCRdb re-called the reads through MiXCR, storing one row per CDR3 protein. The sample gives under 350,000 distinct CDR3 sequences, about 9.1% of which show up once; about 2.3% is in the top ten. Sample: PBMCs. The receptors derive from a human donor in good health (CMV status not recorded). Some clones in this sample may be carry-over from other donors' samples.

This clonotype was seen at least ten times. V and J are TRBV6-2 or TRBV6-3 and TRBJ2-7; unclear D gene. V was pared by 0 bases and J by 4 bases, with 7 bases between. From germline, CDR1 is MNHEY and CDR2 SVGEGT. The CDR3 sequence is 13 residues long. The DNA of the CDR3 is TGTGCCAGCAGTTACTCGTCGGAGTACGAGCAGTACGTC. It encodes CASSYSSEYEQYV.

There are many counts of this clonotype. This sequence joins TRBV12-3 or TRBV12-4 and TRBJ2-2; D gene uncertain. This CDR3 spans 12 amino acids. V lost 8 bases and J lost 7, with 11 bases in between. CDR3 loop: CASSLGYGELFF. In DNA, the CDR3 is TGTGCCAGCTCTCTGGGGTACGGGGAGCTGTTTTTT.

There are many counts of this clonotype. The CDR3 loop is CASSSPVMWDTQYF. The CDR3, as DNA: TGTGCCAGCAGCTCCCCAGTGATGTGGGATACGCAGTATTTT. The rearrangement links TRBV7-9 to TRBJ2-3; D gene unclear. The CDR3 sequence is 14 residues long. Per germline, CDR1 SEHNR and CDR2 FQNEAQ (reference sequence). V lost 4 bases and J 6 bases, leaving 14 bases between the germline ends.

The genes are TRBV10-3 and TRBJ2-5, with a tentative D call TRBD1 (5 bases). V lost 7 bases to trimming and J lost 1 base, with 16 bases between them. CDR3 length: 15 residues. CDR1 and CDR2 from the germline V gene are ENHRY and SYGVKD. CDR3 region: CAIKLGAASQETQYF. The DNA of the CDR3 is TGTGCCATCAAACTTGGGGCAGCGAGCCAAGAGACCCAGTACTTC.

The table lists this clonotype with many counts. The chain uses TRBV28 and TRBJ1-5; no clear D gene. Germline CDR1 is MDHEN and CDR2 is SYDVKM. V gave up 2 bases and J gave up 6 bases, with 5 bases separating them. The CDR3 covers 12 residues. CDR3: CASSLMAQPQHF. For the CDR3, the DNA is TGTGCCAGCAGTTTAATGGCTCAGCCCCAGCATTTT.

This clonotype was counted many times. The chain joins TRBV2 to TRBJ2-1; D may be TRBD1 (6 bases). Per germline, CDR1 SNHLY and CDR2 FYNNEI. CDR3 length equals 12 residues. The ends were cut back, 4 bases at V and 6 bases at J, with 7 bases in the middle. Here the CDR3 reads CASSGQVNEQFF. The CDR3, as DNA: TGTGCCAGCAGTGGACAGGTCAATGAGCAGTTCTTC.

CDR3 amino acids: CASSPWTEKETQYF. The CDR3 DNA follows: TGTGCCAGTAGTCCATGGACAGAAAAAGAGACCCAGTACTTC. The chain employs TRBV19 and TRBJ2-5; tentative D call: TRBD1 (6 bases). Germline-derived CDR1 and CDR2 are LNHDA and SQIVND (reference sequence). There are 14 residues in the CDR3. Trimming took off 5 bases at V and 3 bases at J, with 13 bases between the two ends.

This clonotype showed up many times. The chain combines TRBV2 with TRBJ2-1, with D perhaps TRBD2 (5 bases). This CDR3 has 13 amino acids. The V end was cut by 6 bases, the J end by 0 bases, with 6 bases between. Germline CDR1 reads SNHLY; CDR2 reads FYNNEI. CDR3 region: CASRSGSYNEQFF. As DNA, the CDR3 is TGTGCCAGCAGAAGCGGCTCCTACAATGAGCAGTTCTTC.

This clonotype was seen at least ten times. The chain couples TRBV7-6 to TRBJ2-1; D is unclear. V was pared by 0 bases and J by 6 bases, with 6 bases between. The CDR3 has 13 residues. The germline CDR1 and CDR2 sequences are SGHVS and FNYEAQ. The DNA for the CDR3 is TGTGCCAGCAGCTTAGCGCCCCGCAATGAGCAGTTCTTC. Translation: CASSLAPRNEQFF.

This clonotype was detected ten times or more. This chain connects TRBV7-2 to TRBJ2-1; TRBD1 is a possible D gene (6 bases). The CDR3 length is 13 residues. V was cut by 4 bases and J by 4 bases, with 8 bases left in between. CDR1 and CDR2 (germline): SGHTA, FQGNSA. CDR3 protein: CASSSTGYNEQFF. As DNA, the CDR3 is TGTGCCAGCAGCTCGACAGGTTACAATGAGCAGTTCTTC. The full variable domain, in which reference TRBV7-2 and TRBJ2-1 provide the parts outside the CDR3, is GAGVSQSPSNKVTEKGKDVELRCDPISGHTALYWYRQSLGQGLEFLIYFQGNSAPDKSGLPSDRFSAERTGGSVSTLTIQRTQQEDSAVYLCASSSTGYNEQFFGPGTRLTVL.

This clonotype was seen repeatedly, ten times or more. The chain carries TRBV29-1 and TRBJ2-5; TRBD2 matches at 8 bases. The ends lost 7 bases at V and 4 bases at J; junction bases unmatched: 14. Germline V CDR1 and CDR2: SQVTM, ANQGSEA. The CDR3 sequence is 15 residues long. The CDR3 here is CSADGLAGSPETQYF. DNA of the CDR3: TGCAGCGCTGATGGCCTAGCGGGTTCCCCAGAGACCCAGTACTTC.

This clonotype was seen a handful of times. V gene TRBV3-1 combines with J gene TRBJ2-2, with D maybe TRBD2 (6 bases). Trimming cost V 4 bases and J 5 bases, with 17 bases left between them. This CDR3 contains 16 residues. Germline V lookup: CDR1 LGHDT, CDR2 YNNKEL (reference sequence). CDR3 sequence reads: CASSRVPGLPTGELFF. Here the CDR3 DNA reads TGTGCCAGCAGCCGCGTTCCGGGACTGCCTACCGGGGAGCTGTTTTTT. The full variable domain, with the rest looked up from reference TRBV3-1 and TRBJ2-2, is DTAVSQTPKYLVTQMGNDKSIKCEQNLGHDTMYWYKQDSKKFLKIMFSYNNKELIINETVPNRFSPKSPDKAHLNLHINSLELGDSAVYFCASSRVPGLPTGELFFGEGSRLTVL.

This clonotype was detected only a few times. The chain couples TRBV6-6 to TRBJ1-1; D ambiguous. The CDR3 length is 18 residues. With 3 bases removed from V and 1 base from J, the gap between germline ends came to 21 bases. CDR1 is MNHNY and CDR2 is SVGAGI in the germline V gene (reference sequence). In nucleotides, the CDR3 is TGTGCCAGCAGTTATCCTCGACGGACCGTTGTTGGGAACACTGAAGCTTTCTTT. Protein: CASSYPRRTVVGNTEAFF.

In this sample, this clonotype turned up many times. The chain recombines TRBV20-1 with TRBJ2-5; no definite D call. This CDR3 is 13 amino acids long. Germline loops: CDR1 DFQATT, CDR2 SNEGSKA (reference sequence). The ends were cut back, 0 bases at V and 14 bases at J, with 19 bases in the middle. CDR3 bases: TGCAGTGCTAGAGATTTCGCACAGCTAGAACTTTACTTC. Amino acids: CSARDFAQLELYF.

There are many counts of this clonotype. The chain carries TRBV6-5 and TRBJ2-3; 7 positions agree with TRBD2. The trim removed 5 bases at V and 5 bases at J, leaving 13 bases unmatched. The length of the CDR3 is 16 residues. Germline CDR1 is MNHEY and CDR2 is SVGAGI. The CDR3 bases are TGTGCCAGCAGTCTTAGAGGCCAGGGAGGGAAAGATACGCAGTATTTT. This gives the protein CASSLRGQGGKDTQYF.

This clonotype came up many times. The chain has TRBV12-3 or TRBV12-4 and TRBJ2-3; TRBD2 is a possible D gene (7 bases). The CDR3 consists of 13 residues. Trimming shortened V by 4 bases and J by 4 bases, and 9 bases separated the two germline ends. This CDR3 is CASSWGGADTQYF. As DNA, the CDR3 is TGTGCCAGCAGTTGGGGGGGCGCAGATACGCAGTATTTT.

This chain uses TRBV10-3 with TRBJ2-7, with D uncertain. V lost 7 bases, J lost 2 bases, and 15 bases lay in between. CDR1 ENHRY and CDR2 SYGVKD come from the germline V gene. The CDR3 runs to 14 residues. CDR3 DNA sequence: TGTGCCATCACCGAGGTTCGCTCCACCTACGAGCAGTACTTC. This translates into CAITEVRSTYEQYF.

This clonotype was seen many times. As DNA, the CDR3 is TGTGCCAGTACCCCTTTTGCCGCGGGCAATCAGCCCCAGCATTTT. This sequence encodes CASTPFAAGNQPQHF. This chain uses TRBV19 with TRBJ1-5; unclear D gene. Germline-derived CDR1 and CDR2 are LNHDA and SQIVND (reference sequence). This CDR3 has 15 residues. V lost 7 bases and J 2 bases, leaving 15 bases between the germline ends.

Many counts were recorded for this clonotype. The rearrangement joins TRBV5-6 to TRBJ2-3; 9 positions agree with TRBD1. V lost 4 bases to trimming and J lost 3 bases; unmatched junction nucleotides: 6. The CDR3 length is 15 residues. Germline values: CDR1 SGHDT, CDR2 YYEEEE. The CDR3 here is CASSARDRATDTQYF. The DNA for the CDR3 is TGTGCCAGCAGCGCCCGGGACAGGGCAACAGATACGCAGTATTTT.

This clonotype was seen a few times. The V gene is TRBV7-9, the J gene TRBJ2-7; D may correspond to TRBD1 or TRBD2 (6 bases each). The CDR3 has 14 residues. Trimming took 5 bases from V and 4 from J, leaving 15 bases between them. In germline, CDR1 is SEHNR, CDR2 FQNEAQ (reference sequence). The chain's CDR3 is CASSPSEGEYEQYV. DNA of the CDR3: TGTGCCAGCAGCCCATCGGAGGGGGAATACGAGCAGTACGTC.

This clonotype was seen ten or more times. The chain uses TRBV12-3 or TRBV12-4 and TRBJ2-3, with 9 bases matching TRBD1. The CDR3 length is 15 residues. The V and J ends lost 7 bases and 8 bases, in that order; junction bases with no gene match: 13. The CDR3 sequence is CASNPAGQGVGTQYF. CDR3 nucleotides: TGTGCCAGCAACCCCGCGGGACAGGGAGTGGGTACGCAGTATTTT.

This clonotype was seen ten or more times. This chain links TRBV7-8 with TRBJ2-2; 9 bases fit TRBD2. This CDR3 comprises 15 residues. Trimming removed 5 bases from V and 4 bases from J; junction bases left unmatched: 5. Germline V gives CDR1 SGHVS, CDR2 FQNEAQ. The CDR3 nucleotides read TGTGCCAGCAGCGAGAGCGGGGGGACCACCGGGGAGCTGTTTTTT. As protein: CASSESGGTTGELFF.